This T cell receptor (beta chain) comes out of a study of post-analysis software for immune sequencing data. cDNA libraries of TCR beta carried unique molecular identifiers. The authors obtained some 500,000 cDNA molecules from roughly 1.1 to 9.2 million T cells. TCRdb reprocessed the PCR reads with MiXCR, giving one entry per CDR3 protein. This table has about 680,000 distinct CDR3 sequences, 59% appearing once. V lost 5 bases, J lost 7 bases, and 9 bases stayed unmatched. The CDR3 length is 15 residues. Study-wide findings and caveats: TRBV5-6, TRBV5-1 and TRBV20-1 belonged to a set of five TRBV segments that were more frequent in patients than controls. Significantly decreased normalized Chao1 diversity was recorded for multiple sclerosis patients relative to controls.

This clonotype was recorded a few times. Its antigen remains unknown. The sample taken for sequencing was blood. The genes are TRBV12-3 or TRBV12-4 and TRBJ2-1, with 9 bases matching TRBD1. This receptor was taken from a girl aged 2 to 10 with multiple sclerosis. This CDR3 is CASSRGDRAGNEQFF. For the CDR3, the DNA is TGTGCCAGCAGTCGAGGGGACAGGGCGGGGAATGAGCAGTTCTTC.